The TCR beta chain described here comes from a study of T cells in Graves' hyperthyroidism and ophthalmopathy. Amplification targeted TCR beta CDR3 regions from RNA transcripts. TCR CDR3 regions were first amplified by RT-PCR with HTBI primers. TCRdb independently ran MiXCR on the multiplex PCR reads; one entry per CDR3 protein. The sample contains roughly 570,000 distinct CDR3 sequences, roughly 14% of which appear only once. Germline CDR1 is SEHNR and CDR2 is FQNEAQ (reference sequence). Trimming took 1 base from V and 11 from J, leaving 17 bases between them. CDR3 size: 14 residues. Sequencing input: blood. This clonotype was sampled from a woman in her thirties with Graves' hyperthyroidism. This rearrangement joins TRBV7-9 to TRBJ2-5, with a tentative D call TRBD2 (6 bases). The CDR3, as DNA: TGTGCCAGCAGCTTAGTGGCTAGCGACGGCTTACAGTACTTC. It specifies CASSLVASDGLQYF. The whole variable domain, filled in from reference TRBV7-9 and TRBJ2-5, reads DTGVSQNPRHKITKRGQNVTFRCDPISEHNRLYWYRQTLGQGPEFLTYFQNEAQLEKSRLLSDRFSAERPKGSFSTLEIQRTEQGDSAMYLCASSLVASDGLQYFGPGTRLLVL.